This T cell receptor beta chain was found in a study of blood T cell repertoires in COVID-19. Background on the study: From T cells, B-cell-depleted T cells, or PBMCs came the material, which was cDNA or gDNA.

V lost 1 base to trimming and J lost 5 bases, with 8 bases between them. The length of the CDR3 is 13 residues. CDR1 and CDR2 (germline): SGHDN, FVKESK. Per the study methods: Reference gene primer amplification yielded estimated nucleated cell counts. Sequencing was performed with immunoSEQ multiplex PCR; in TCRdb, only in-frame clones are kept and a portion is missing. V, J and clone size are taken as reported in that table, and D and trimming were inferred from the DNA itself. The sample yields 250,000 to 350,000 clones, approximately 84% seen once. The sequencing input was peripheral blood. The chain carries TRBV14 and TRBJ1-1; D might be TRBD1 (5 bases). This TCR was sampled from a human donor with COVID-19, enrolled during active disease. The donor label of this sample is uncertain. CDR3: CASSQAGGTEAFF. The CDR3 DNA reads as TGTGCCAGCAGCCAAGCGGGGGGTACTGAAGCTTTCTTT.